These 21 T cell receptor beta chains share one sample of origin, sequenced in a study of blood T cells in healthy people across ages (dated by TCRdb to about 2015). The library was produced with 5' RACE. The instrument was an Illumina HiSeq 2500. The second PCR ran for roughly 7 to 12 cycles and used a J-beta primer mix along with a sample-barcoded 5' primer. TCRdb redid the processing of the public reads, applying fastp at Q25 and MiXCR, and retained in-frame beta chains. Entries are consolidated by CDR3 protein sequence, retaining the most common genes and DNA. Recorded for this sample are approximately 770,000 distinct CDR3 sequences; 58% of them occurred a single time. The ten largest clones represent around 22% of the sample. Sequences were obtained from blood. The receptors were sampled from a man aged 25-45 years in good health.

J is TRBJ2-5 and V is TRBV6-1; D possibly corresponds to TRBD2 (5 bases). The CDR3 contains 14 residues. Trimming took 3 bases from V and 5 from J, leaving 13 bases between them. CDR1 and CDR2 (germline): MNHNS, SASEGT. CDR3 region: CASSDTGWRETQYF. CDR3 nucleotides: TGTGCCAGCAGTGATACGGGATGGCGGGAGACCCAGTACTTC.

J is TRBJ1-4 and V is TRBV7-9; D is perhaps TRBD1 (5 bases). V lost 7 bases, J lost 12 bases, and 18 bases lay in between. The CDR3 loop spans 13 amino acids. In germline, CDR1 is SEHNR, CDR2 FQNEAQ (reference sequence). The CDR3 DNA reads as TGTGCCAGCACCAGAGCATTACCGGGACAACTGTTTTTT. It encodes CASTRALPGQLFF.

The chain has TRBV7-9 and TRBJ1-1, with D hard to call. Germline assignment: CDR1 SEHNR and CDR2 FQNEAQ (reference sequence). The CDR3 loop spans 13 amino acids. V lost 2 bases and J 7 bases, leaving 11 bases between the germline ends. Here the CDR3 reads CASSLSGHVEAFF. The CDR3 DNA is TGTGCCAGCAGCTTATCGGGCCATGTTGAAGCTTTCTTT.

The gene calls are TRBV20-1 and TRBJ2-5; perhaps D is TRBD1 or TRBD2 (5 bases each). The CDR3 has 12 amino acids. V was trimmed by 6 bases and J by 11 bases, leaving 19 bases between them. CDR1 and CDR2 (germline): DFQATT, SNEGSKA (reference sequence). The CDR3 DNA sequence: TGCAGTGCCCAACTAGGGACGGAGGAGCAGTACTTC. Encoded protein: CSAQLGTEEQYF.

The chain recombines TRBV7-9 with TRBJ2-1; the D gene is possibly TRBD1 (5 bases). Germline CDR1 reads SEHNR; CDR2 reads FQNEAQ (reference sequence). The CDR3 contains 12 residues. V dropped 6 bases and J dropped 7 bases, with 10 bases sitting between them. The DNA for the CDR3 is TGTGCCAGCAGAGCAACAGGTAATGAGCAGTTCTTC. This sequence encodes CASRATGNEQFF.

V usage is TRBV9 and J usage is TRBJ1-2; D gene ambiguous. The germline V gene has CDR1 SGDLS and CDR2 YYNGEE. The V and J ends lost 0 bases and 5 bases respectively, with 11 bases between them. The CDR3 has 14 amino acids. DNA of the CDR3: TGTGCCAGCAGCGTAGGGGAGGGAGGATATGGCTACACCTTC. Its protein product is CASSVGEGGYGYTF.

J is TRBJ1-5 and V is TRBV20-1, with D possibly TRBD1 on 5 matching bases. The CDR3 runs to 15 residues. Between the trimmed V and J ends, which lost 6 bases and 9 bases, there was a span of 24 bases. Germline CDR1 reads DFQATT; CDR2 reads SNEGSKA (reference sequence). The CDR3 here is CSATGLLEGIRPQHF. As DNA, the CDR3 is TGCAGTGCCACGGGACTTCTAGAGGGAATCAGGCCCCAGCATTTT.

V and J are TRBV20-1 and TRBJ2-3; 12 nucleotides line up with TRBD1. Trimming took 3 bases from V and 5 from J; bases not matched to a gene: 6. Germline V gene sequence: CDR1 DFQATT, CDR2 SNEGSKA (reference sequence). This CDR3 is 15 amino acids long. The CDR3 nucleotides are TGCAGTGCTAGGGGGGGGGACAGGGGGCAAGATACGCAGTATTTT. Amino acid sequence: CSARGGDRGQDTQYF.

The chain couples TRBV20-1 to TRBJ2-3, with a weak D call TRBD2 (7 bases). Trimming took off 3 bases at V and 3 bases at J, with 16 bases between the two ends. CDR1 DFQATT and CDR2 SNEGSKA come from the germline V gene (reference sequence). CDR3 length: 15 amino acids. The CDR3 sequence: CSARGGASETDTQYF. CDR3 sequence (DNA): TGCAGTGCTAGGGGGGGGGCTAGTGAAACAGATACGCAGTATTTT.

This clonotype was seen once. The rearrangement joins TRBV5-6 to TRBJ2-5; D is unclear. Germline V lookup: CDR1 SGHDT, CDR2 YYEEEE. The CDR3 loop spans 14 amino acids. The V end was cut by 3 bases, the J end by 0 bases, with 9 bases between. This chain's CDR3 is CASSSAGYQETQYF. The CDR3 region has the DNA TGTGCCAGCAGCTCGGCCGGGTACCAAGAGACCCAGTACTTC.

This sequence joins TRBV3-1 and TRBJ2-1, with TRBD2 identical over 8 bases. Germline CDR1 and CDR2: LGHDT and YNNKEL (reference sequence). The V and J ends lost 0 bases and 5 bases, in that order; junction bases with no gene match: 12. The CDR3 is 18 amino acids. CDR3 region: CASSQDSPDDGGDNEQFF. The CDR3 nucleotides are TGTGCCAGCAGCCAAGATTCTCCTGACGACGGGGGGGACAATGAGCAGTTCTTC.

This clonotype was counted between two and nine times. This sequence joins TRBV7-2 and TRBJ2-3; unclear D gene. Trimming stripped 2 bases from V and 6 bases from J, with 9 bases between. In germline, CDR1 is SGHTA, CDR2 FQGNSA. This CDR3 is 13 amino acids long. In nucleotides, the CDR3 is TGTGCCAGCAGCTTACTAGATTGGGATACGCAGTATTTT. It is translated as CASSLLDWDTQYF.

The chain uses TRBV29-1 and TRBJ2-7, with D maybe TRBD2 (5 bases). Between the trimmed V and J ends, which lost 7 bases and 0 bases, there was a span of 19 bases. In germline, CDR1 is SQVTM, CDR2 ANQGSEA. The CDR3 extends over 15 amino acids. CDR3 sequence reads: CSAAGEGWASYEQYF. DNA of the CDR3: TGCAGCGCCGCCGGTGAGGGTTGGGCCTCCTACGAGCAGTACTTC.

This clonotype was observed a handful of times. The chain has TRBV20-1 and TRBJ1-6; D uncertain. Trimming took 1 base from V and 0 from J, leaving 13 bases between them. Germline values: CDR1 DFQATT, CDR2 SNEGSKA (reference sequence). The CDR3 runs 17 residues. CDR3 nucleotides: TGCAGTGCTAGAGGTCCCCGAACTAGCTCCTATAATTCACCCCTCCACTTT. Encoded protein: CSARGPRTSSYNSPLHF.

This chain links TRBV20-1 with TRBJ2-6; D is undetermined. V lost 1 base and J 0 bases, leaving 16 bases between the germline ends. The CDR3 is 18 residues long. Germline V lookup: CDR1 DFQATT, CDR2 SNEGSKA (reference sequence). The CDR3 reads CSARAQTETLSGANVLTF. In nucleotides, the CDR3 is TGCAGTGCTAGAGCCCAGACGGAAACCCTCTCTGGGGCCAACGTCCTGACTTTC.

The chain joins TRBV11-2 to TRBJ2-2; D is unclear. Germline V lookup: CDR1 SGHAT, CDR2 FQNNGV. The V end lost 7 bases, the J end lost 6 bases, and 12 bases lay between the germline ends. The CDR3 consists of 13 residues. The CDR3 sequence is CASTPSRAGELFF. Written as DNA, the CDR3 is TGTGCCAGCACCCCATCTCGGGCCGGGGAGCTGTTTTTT.

In this sample, this clonotype turned up a few times. The chain recombines TRBV20-1 with TRBJ2-1; 9 nucleotides align to TRBD2. Germline V lookup: CDR1 DFQATT, CDR2 SNEGSKA (reference sequence). V was clipped by 2 bases and J by 8 bases; unmatched bases: 10. The CDR3 loop spans 15 amino acids. The CDR3 region has the DNA TGCAGTGCTAGATTGCCTAGCGGGAATGAGGATGAGCAGTTCTTC. Encoded protein: CSARLPSGNEDEQFF.

J is TRBJ1-2 and V is TRBV20-1; tentative D call: TRBD1 (5 bases). Germline CDR1 and CDR2: DFQATT and SNEGSKA (reference sequence). This CDR3 region has 14 residues. Trimming shortened V by 5 bases and J by 1 base, and 14 bases separated the two germline ends. CDR3: CSAALTGFNYGYTF. DNA of the CDR3: TGCAGTGCTGCACTAACAGGATTTAACTATGGCTACACCTTC.

This chain joins TRBV12-3 or TRBV12-4 and TRBJ2-2; D is uncertain. The V end lost 7 bases, the J end lost 6 bases, and 9 bases lay between the germline ends. The CDR3 sequence is 12 residues long. The CDR3 spells CASTLGSGELFF. DNA for the CDR3: TGTGCCAGCACCCTGGGGTCCGGGGAGCTGTTTTTT.

The chain carries TRBV9 and TRBJ2-1; no clear D gene. The germline V gene has CDR1 SGDLS and CDR2 YYNGEE. This CDR3 spans 12 amino acids. With 4 bases removed from V and 7 bases from J, the gap between germline ends came to 9 bases. The CDR3 DNA reads as TGTGCCAGCAGCACAAATTCGAATGAGCAGTTCTTC. Translating it yields CASSTNSNEQFF.

Concerning this clonotype: At one of its ends the junction is not consistent with the germline gene, which may arise from a read error. The chain couples TRBV9 to TRBJ2-1; 9 bases map to TRBD2. The CDR3 is 14 residues long. CDR1 and CDR2 from the germline V gene are SGDLS and YYNGEE. CDR3 region: CASSVRLAGTEQFF. CDR3 DNA: TGTGCTAGCAGCGTTAGGCTAGCGGGGACTGAGCAGTTCTTC.